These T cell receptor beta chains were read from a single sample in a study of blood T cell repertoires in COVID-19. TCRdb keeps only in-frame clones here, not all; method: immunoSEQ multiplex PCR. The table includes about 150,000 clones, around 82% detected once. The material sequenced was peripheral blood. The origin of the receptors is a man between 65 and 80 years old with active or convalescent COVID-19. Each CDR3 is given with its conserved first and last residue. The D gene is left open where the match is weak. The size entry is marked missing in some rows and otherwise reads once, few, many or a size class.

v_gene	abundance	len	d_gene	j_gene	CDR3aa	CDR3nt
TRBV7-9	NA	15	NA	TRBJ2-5	CASSNEGQPGETQYF	TGTGCCAGCAGCAACGAAGGACAGCCGGGAGAGACCCAGTACTTC
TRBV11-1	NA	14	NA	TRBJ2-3	CASSSTGFADTQYF	TGTGCCAGCAGCTCTACAGGGTTTGCAGATACGCAGTATTTT
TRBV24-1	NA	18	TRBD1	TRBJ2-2	CATSDPPGQGANTGELFF	TGTGCCACCAGTGATCCCCCCGGACAGGGGGCGAACACCGGGGAGCTGTTTTTT
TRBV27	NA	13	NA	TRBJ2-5	CASSLWAQETQYF	TGTGCCAGCAGTTTATGGGCTCAAGAGACCCAGTACTTC
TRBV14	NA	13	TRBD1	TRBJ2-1	CASSLGQGRVQFF	TGTGCCAGCAGCCTAGGACAGGGGAGAGTTCAGTTCTTC
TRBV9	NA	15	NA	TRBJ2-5	CASSVERVPGETQYF	TGTGCCAGCAGCGTAGAACGGGTTCCAGGGGAGACCCAGTACTTC
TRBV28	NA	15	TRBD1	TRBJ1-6	CASSPGDRTNSPLHF	TGTGCCAGCAGTCCTGGGGACAGGACTAATTCACCCCTCCACTTT
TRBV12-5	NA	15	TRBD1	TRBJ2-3	CASGSGGHRTDTQYF	TGTGCTAGTGGTTCAGGGGGACACCGCACAGATACGCAGTATTTT
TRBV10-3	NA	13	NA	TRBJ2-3	CAISGSAPDTQYF	TGTGCCATCAGTGGTAGCGCCCCAGATACGCAGTATTTT
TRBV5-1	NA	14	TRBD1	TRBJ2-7	CASSFGATGAEQYF	TGCGCCAGCAGCTTTGGGGCGACAGGGGCCGAGCAGTACTTC
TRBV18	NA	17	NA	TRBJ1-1	CASSQRTGTRRNTEAFF	TGTGCCAGCTCACAAAGGACCGGGACTAGGAGGAACACTGAAGCTTTCTTT
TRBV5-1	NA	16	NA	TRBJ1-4	CASSPSGGGRLEKLFF	TGCGCCAGCAGCCCGTCCGGGGGGGGGCGCTTGGAAAAACTGTTTTTT
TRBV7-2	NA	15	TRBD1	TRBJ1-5	CASSQETGTNQPQHF	TGTGCCAGCAGCCAAGAGACAGGGACCAATCAGCCCCAGCATTTT
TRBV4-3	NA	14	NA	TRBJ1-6	CASSQGARNSPLHF	TGCGCCAGCAGCCAGGGGGCTCGGAATTCACCCCTCCACTTT
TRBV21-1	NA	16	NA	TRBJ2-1	CASSKADRDQYNEQFF	TGTGCCAGCAGCAAAGCAGACAGGGACCAATACAATGAGCAGTTCTTC
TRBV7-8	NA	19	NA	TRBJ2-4	CASSASPYRENLAKNIQYF	TGTGCCAGCAGCGCTAGCCCATACAGGGAAAACCTAGCCAAAAACATTCAGTACTTC
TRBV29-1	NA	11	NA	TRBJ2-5	CSVLGGETQYF	TGCAGCGTTCTAGGGGGAGAGACCCAGTACTTC
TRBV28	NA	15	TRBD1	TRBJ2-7	CASSPHRDSYYEQYF	TGTGCCAGCAGTCCCCACCGGGACAGCTACTACGAGCAGTACTTC
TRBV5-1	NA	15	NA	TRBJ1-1	CASSFTTAANTEAFF	TGCGCCAGCAGCTTTACAACGGCGGCAAACACTGAAGCTTTCTTT
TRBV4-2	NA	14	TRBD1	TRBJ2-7	CASSQDRGRFEQYF	TGTGCCAGCAGCCAAGACAGGGGGCGGTTCGAGCAGTACTTC
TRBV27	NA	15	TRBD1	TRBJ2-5	CASSDREGRQETQYF	TGTGCCAGCAGTGACAGGGAAGGGCGCCAAGAGACCCAGTACTTC
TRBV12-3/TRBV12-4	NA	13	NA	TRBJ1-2	CASSLGPSTGYTF	TGTGCCAGCAGCCTGGGGCCATCGACAGGCTACACCTTC
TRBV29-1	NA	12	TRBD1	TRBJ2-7	CSAGTEAYEQYF	TGCAGCGCCGGGACAGAAGCCTACGAGCAGTACTTC
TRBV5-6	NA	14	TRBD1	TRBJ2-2	CASSDTTGAGELFF	TGTGCCAGCAGCGACACGACAGGGGCCGGGGAGCTGTTTTTT
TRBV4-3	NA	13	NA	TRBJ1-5	CASSQGTYQPQHF	TGCGCCAGCAGCCAAGGTACATATCAGCCCCAGCATTTT
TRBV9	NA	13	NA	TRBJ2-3	CASSVTGTDTQYF	TGTGCCAGCAGCGTGACGGGAACAGATACGCAGTATTTT
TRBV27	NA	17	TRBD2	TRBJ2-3	CASSLFGLAGGRDTQYF	TGTGCCAGCAGTTTATTTGGTCTAGCGGGGGGACGGGATACGCAGTATTTT
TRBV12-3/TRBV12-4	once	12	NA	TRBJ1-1	CASTRENTEAFF	TGTGCCAGCACGCGGGAGAACACTGAAGCTTTCTTT
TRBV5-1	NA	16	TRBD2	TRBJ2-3	CASSLASSGSTDTQYF	TGCGCCAGCAGCTTGGCGTCTAGCGGCAGCACAGATACGCAGTATTTT